Listed below are T cell receptor beta chains from one sample, sequenced in a study of CD8+ T cells in alopecia areata. Clones were read by immunoSEQ multiplex PCR, and TCRdb kept only the in-frame ones, dropping some. The sample contains 80,000 to 100,000 clones, 41% of which appear only once. Sequencing was performed on CD4+ T cells sorted from blood. The source is a human donor with alopecia areata. The CDR3 runs from the conserved cysteine through the conserved F or W. A D gene is named only where the DNA matches it firmly. Some rows mark clone size as missing; the rest say once, few, many or name a class of expanded clone.

clone_size	v_call	d_call	cdr3_length	j_call	cdr3_nt	cdr3_aa
NA	TRBV11-2	TRBD2	16	TRBJ2-5	TGTGCCAGCAGCTTAGGACTAGCGGGGGCGGTGCTGGCCCAGTACTTC	CASSLGLAGAVLAQYF
NA	TRBV5-1	TRBD1	13	TRBJ1-1	TGCGCCAGCACGGACAGGGAAGGGACTGAAGCTTTCTTT	CASTDREGTEAFF
NA	TRBV5-6	NA	14	TRBJ2-1	TGTGCCAGCAGCTTGGTGGTGGGTTCAAATGAGCAGTTCTTC	CASSLVVGSNEQFF
few	TRBV29-1	NA	14	TRBJ2-5	TGCAGCGTTGTACACGGCCCGTACCAAGAGACCCAGTACTTC	CSVVHGPYQETQYF
NA	TRBV28	TRBD1	15	TRBJ1-4	TGTGCCAGCAGTTCAAGTGGGACAGCGAACGAAAAACTGTTTTTT	CASSSSGTANEKLFF
few	TRBV5-1	NA	12	TRBJ2-1	TGCGCCAGCAGCTTGGAAGGGACCGAGCAGTTCTTC	CASSLEGTEQFF
few	TRBV7-9	NA	16	TRBJ1-2	TGTGCCAGCAGCCCTAATTCGGGGGACGGGGCTATGCGCTACACCTTC	CASSPNSGDGAMRYTF
NA	TRBV11-1	NA	14	TRBJ2-7	TGTGCCAGCAACCAAGGGGGACCCCCGGGCGAGCAGTACTTC	CASNQGGPPGEQYF
NA	TRBV6-5	TRBD1	14	TRBJ2-4	TGTGCCAGCAGTTACTCGAGGGACAGTAACATTCAGTACTTC	CASSYSRDSNIQYF
few	TRBV9	NA	12	TRBJ2-7	TGTGCCAGCAGACCTCAGGGCCACGAGCAGTACTTC	CASRPQGHEQYF
once	TRBV25-1	NA	12	TRBJ1-2	TGTGCCAGCAACCGAGGGTCTGATGGCTACACCTTC	CASNRGSDGYTF
few	TRBV5-1	NA	13	TRBJ1-1	TGCGCCAGCAGCTTCGGGTGGGACACTGAAGCTTTCTTT	CASSFGWDTEAFF
NA	TRBV9	NA	16	TRBJ2-1	TGTGCCAGCAGCGTAGGAGGGGCGGGGAGAGGCAATGAGCAGTTCTTC	CASSVGGAGRGNEQFF
few	TRBV29-1	TRBD1	15	TRBJ2-5	TGCAGCGTTGAAGACCCGACAGGGGACCAAGAGACCCAGTACTTC	CSVEDPTGDQETQYF
NA	TRBV29-1	TRBD1	13	TRBJ2-5	TGCAGCGTGAACAGGGGGCTGGGAGAGACCCAGTACTTC	CSVNRGLGETQYF
NA	TRBV15	NA	15	TRBJ2-5	TGTGCCACCAGCAGTCCCCTTTGGGGGCAAGAGACCCAGTACTTC	CATSSPLWGQETQYF